What follows is one TCR beta chain and its context. Its antigen remains unidentified. Pooled in the analysis were second doses at about 4 or about 12 weeks. This entry is derived from a study of T cell responses to AZD1222 COVID-19 vaccine. Overall study findings and caveats: The study sampled repertoires only after the peak T cell response. Clonal diversity was possibly underestimated, and the donors were mostly white British, with more females. Spike-specific TCR breadth rose after two AZD1222 doses, and depth rose as well.

Trimming removed 6 bases at V and 3 bases at J, with 15 bases between. The CDR3 has 15 amino acids. Germline V lookup: CDR1 SGHTA, CDR2 FQGTGA. Assay: immunoSEQ multiplex PCR; the TCRdb copy retains only in-frame clones and omits some. The table records around 180,000 clones, approximately 90% of them present only once. The sequence came from an adult who received the AZD1222 COVID-19 vaccine. Sequencing used peripheral blood, obtained 28 days after the second AZD1222 dose. This rearrangement joins TRBV7-3 to TRBJ2-1; no firm D call. As DNA, the CDR3 is TGTGCCAGCAGTCCTTACTATCAGAGCTACAATGAGCAGTTCTTC. Translated: CASSPYYQSYNEQFF.